The 11 T cell receptor beta chains below were found in one sample sequenced in a study of tumor and adjacent non-tumor tissue in lung cancer (dated by TCRdb to 2016 to 2018). RNA was isolated from bulk, unsorted tissue, and RNA quality was assessed with a NanoDrop ND-1000 and an Agilent 2100. Normal lung samples were distant non-tumor tissue taken more than 3 cm from the tumor edge. Library preparation employed multiplex PCR. Sequenced using an Illumina HiSeq 2500. Following protocols modified from ARM-PCR, the researchers constructed TCRbeta libraries through three rounds of nested PCR with primers (Table S4). The public reads were quality trimmed at Q25 with fastp and then assembled into clones with MiXCR by TCRdb, keeping productive beta chains. Merged by CDR3 protein, the rows form single entries marked with the most common genes and DNA. The sample contains 70,000 to 90,000 distinct CDR3 sequences, roughly 80% of them found a single time. Together, the top ten hold around half of the sample.

The sequencing sample was made of distant non-tumor lung tissue. Every receptor here comes from a man aged 60 to 75 with non-small cell lung cancer.

On this clonotype itself: One end of the junction is discordant with germline, which a read error may explain. The rearrangement joins TRBV12-3 or TRBV12-4 to TRBJ2-3; no definite D call. The CDR3 is made up of 13 amino acids. Here the CDR3 DNA reads TGTGCCAGCACCCCCGTTAACACAGATATGCAGTACTTT. Translation gives CASTPVNTDMQYF.

The V gene is TRBV11-3, the J gene TRBJ1-1, with a possible D match to TRBD1 (5 bases). Germline V lookup: CDR1 SGHNT, CDR2 YENEEA. The CDR3 length is 16 residues. The CDR3 is CVGSPTPGQLNTEAFF. As DNA, the CDR3 is TGTGTCGGCAGCCCTACCCCGGGGCAACTGAACACTGAAGCTTTCTTT.

About this clonotype: The germline gene is not matched at one end of the junction; a read error may be the cause. The rearrangement uses TRBV5-4 and TRBJ1-1; the match to TRBD1 covers 7 bases. This CDR3 is 17 amino acids long. Germline values: CDR1 SGHNT, CDR2 YYREEE (reference sequence). The CDR3 bases are TGTGTCAACAGCGCCGGTCGACAGGGACGAGGCGACACCGAAGCTTTCTTT. Translation gives CVNSAGRQGRGDTEAFF. Supplemented by reference TRBV5-4 and TRBJ1-1, the full variable domain reads ETGVTQSPTHLIKTRGQQVTLRCSSQSGHNTVSWYQQALGQGPQFIFQYYREEENGRGNFPPRFSGLQFPNYSSELNVNALELDDSALYLCVNSAGRQGRGDTEAFFGQGTRLTVV.

As for this clonotype: Germline and junction disagree at one end, which may indicate a read error. The chain employs TRBV12-3 or TRBV12-4 and TRBJ1-1; TRBD1 is a possible D gene (5 bases). There are 14 residues in the CDR3. The CDR3 coding sequence is TGTGCCATCAGTTGGCAGGGCATGAACAGTGAAGCTTTCTTT. Translated, it gives CAISWQGMNSEAFF.

The table lists this clonotype with a count of one. At one of its ends the junction is not consistent with the germline gene, which may arise from a read error. The V and J genes are TRBV11-3 and TRBJ2-1; D is tentatively TRBD1 or TRBD2 (5 bases each). The CDR3 consists of 15 residues. Germline V gene data show CDR1 as SGHNT and CDR2 as YENEEA. CDR3 sequence: CASSPSTGTNNEQFF. CDR3 nucleotides: TGTGCCAGCAGCCCGTCTACCGGGACCAATAATGAACAGTTCTTC.

This clonotype was seen once. The junction departs from germline at one end; a sequencing error may be responsible. The J gene is TRBJ2-1, the V gene TRBV11-1; D remains unclear. Germline V gene sequence: CDR1 SGHAT, CDR2 FQDESV (reference sequence). The CDR3 totals 15 residues. The CDR3 is CASSLEMTTYNEQFF. The CDR3 nucleotides read TGTGCCAGCAGCTTAGAGATGACGACCTACAATGAGCAGTTCTTT.

As to this clonotype: The germline gene is not matched at one end of the junction; a read error may be the cause. This chain connects TRBV6-5 to TRBJ2-6; 10 positions agree with TRBD2. The CDR3 is 17 amino acids. Germline V gives CDR1 MNHEY, CDR2 SVGAGI. The CDR3 nucleotides read TGTGCCAGCAGCCTAGCGGGAGCCAGCTCTGGGGCCAATGTCCTGATATTC. This sequence encodes CASSLAGASSGANVLIF.

Comments on this clonotype: A read error may account for a junction end that differs from germline. The V gene is TRBV5-4, the J gene TRBJ2-3; a possible D gene is TRBD2 (5 bases). From germline, CDR1 is SGHNT and CDR2 YYREEE (reference sequence). This CDR3 is built from 14 residues. The CDR3 coding sequence is TGTGCCAGCGGAAGCGGAGAGTACACAGATACGCAGTTTTTT. Translation: CASGSGEYTDTQFF.

The table lists this clonotype with a count of one. Germline is not matched at one junction end, which may reflect a read error. The V call is TRBV4-3, the J call TRBJ2-3; D is possibly TRBD2 (6 bases). Germline V gives CDR1 LGHNA, CDR2 YSLEER. The CDR3 loop spans 16 amino acids. This CDR3 is CASSQDRAGTTDTRYF. The CDR3 DNA reads TGTGCCAGCAGCCAAGATAGAGCGGGCACTACAGATACGCGGTATTTT.

Remarks on this clonotype: This may arise from a read error, as a much more abundant clone is one base away. V and J are TRBV6-1 and TRBJ2-7; 7 bases align to TRBD1. The CDR3 runs 14 residues. Germline loops: CDR1 MNHNS, CDR2 SASEGT. The DNA of the CDR3 is TGTGCCAGCAACGCTGGGACAGCCAACTACAAGCAGTACTTC. It encodes CASNAGTANYKQYF.

V is TRBV7-9 and J is TRBJ1-6, with TRBD1 identical over 9 bases. V lost 10 bases to trimming and J lost 9 bases; unmatched junction nucleotides: 10. This CDR3 region has 14 residues. Germline V CDR1 and CDR2: SEHNR, FQNEAQ (reference sequence). Here the CDR3 DNA reads TGTGCCAACAGGGGGACAGGGAGAGGTTCACCCCTCCACTTT. The encoded protein is CANRGTGRGSPLHF.